This note documents a single T cell receptor (beta chain) sequence. The CDR3 extends over 14 amino acids. The germline V gene has CDR1 GTSNPN and CDR2 SVGIG (reference sequence). V was cut by 1 base and J by 0 bases, with 9 bases left in between. The data are from a study of blood T cell repertoires in COVID-19. Study processing details: Researchers report that nucleated cell counts were estimated from reference gene primer amplification. Profiling relied on immunoSEQ multiplex PCR, and the TCRdb table lists in-frame clones only, not all of them. D and trimming come from the DNA, and the V and J calls and clone size come from that table. The data show about 150,000 clones, approximately 86% seen once.

Sequencing was done on a sample of peripheral blood. The receptor's source is a woman aged 65 to 85 with acute or convalescent COVID-19. The V call is TRBV30, the J call TRBJ1-1; D is unclear. As DNA, the CDR3 is TGTGCCTGGAGTGCGGGGAATCTGAACACTGAAGCTTTCTTT. This translates into CAWSAGNLNTEAFF. The variable domain in full, completed from reference TRBV30 and TRBJ1-1, reads SQTIHQWPATLVQPVGSPLSLECTVEGTSNPNLYWYRQAAGRGLQLLFYSVGIGQISSEVPQNLSASRPQDRQFILSSKKLLLSDSGFYLCAWSAGNLNTEAFFGQGTRLTVV.